Given below is one TCR beta chain in context. Its specificity is not known. These data are taken from a study of T cells in Graves' hyperthyroidism and ophthalmopathy. Amplification of TCR beta CDR3 regions used RNA as the template. Using the HTBI primer set, a first-round RT-PCR was run on the TCR CDR3. A single record per CDR3 protein comes from TCRdb applying MiXCR to the multiplex PCR reads. The sample has approximately 640,000 distinct CDR3 sequences, 16% seen once. The study, taken as a whole, reports: Model predictions of ophthalmopathy came a median 6.5 months before onset. Appearing also in blood were most of the thyroid clonotypes expanded above 0.001.

This CDR3 region has 15 residues. CDR1 is DFQATT and CDR2 is SNEGSKA in the germline V gene (reference sequence). The V end was cut by 3 bases, the J end by 7 bases, with 16 bases between. Isolation of PBMCs was performed on approximately 10 ml fresh peripheral blood. This chain joins TRBV20-1 and TRBJ1-6; D unclear. This clonotype originated in a young woman with Graves' hyperthyroidism. The sequencing sample was made of blood. CDR3 in amino acids: CSARAGTGGNSPLHF. Here the CDR3 DNA reads TGCAGTGCTAGGGCCGGCACGGGTGGGAATTCACCCCTCCACTTT.